This T cell receptor beta chain appears in the sequencing data of a study of control samples from healthy donors and cancer patients. This CDR3 comprises 12 residues. Germline V CDR1 and CDR2: SGHTA, FQGNSA. Trimming took off 3 bases at V and 7 bases at J, with 9 bases between the two ends. Clones were read by immunoSEQ multiplex PCR, and TCRdb kept only the in-frame ones, dropping some. The table records roughly 14,000 clones, approximately 77% of them present only once. The V call is TRBV7-2, the J call TRBJ1-1; D is uncertain. Sequenced input: formalin-fixed, paraffin-embedded tissue. This clonotype was sampled from a female donor with lung cancer. CDR3 sequence reads: CASSFEGLEAFF. The CDR3 nucleotides are TGTGCCAGCAGCTTCGAAGGGCTTGAAGCTTTCTTT.